Listed here are 4 T cell receptor beta chains from one sample, sequenced in a study of regulatory T cells in long-lasting Graves disease. The time point is: persistent/refractory GD, antithyroid drugs over 5 years with positive TRAb. Generation of the TCR library employed RNA extracted from PBMCs. Arm-PCR with iRepertoire HTBI primers amplified the CDR3 regions for these TCR beta libraries. TCRdb processed the multiplex PCR reads anew with MiXCR; each CDR3 protein has one entry. Among a few hundred thousand distinct CDR3 sequences listed, about 25% were seen once. Specimen: peripheral blood mononuclear cells (PBMCs), collected when the disease was refractory, from a patient treated with antithyroid drugs. The receptors come from a female donor with Graves disease.

The chain combines TRBV6-4 with TRBJ2-3; 7 bases map to TRBD2. CDR1 is MRHNA, CDR2 SNTAGT, per germline. V lost 6 bases and J lost 0; bases outside the gene matches: 15. The CDR3 runs to 18 residues. The CDR3 nucleotides are TGTGCCAGCAGATCCCTCCTAATAGCGGGCGGAAGCACAGATACGCAGTATTTT. This sequence encodes CASRSLLIAGGSTDTQYF.

This clonotype was counted many times. The chain links TRBV20-1 to TRBJ1-1; TRBD1 is a possible D gene (5 bases). In germline, CDR1 is DFQATT, CDR2 SNEGSKA (reference sequence). The V end was cut by 6 bases, the J end by 6 bases, with 11 bases between. CDR3 size: 11 residues. CDR3 bases: TGCAGTGCCCGCCGACAGCCTGAAGCTTTCTTT. It encodes CSARRQPEAFF.

The chain uses TRBV20-1 and TRBJ1-5; D is possibly TRBD1 (5 bases). V gave up 5 bases and J gave up 2 bases, with 16 bases separating them. The CDR3 is made up of 15 amino acids. Per the germline V gene, CDR1 is DFQATT and CDR2 is SNEGSKA (reference sequence). This chain's CDR3 is CSAQAPGSRNQPQHF. CDR3 DNA sequence: TGCAGTGCTCAAGCACCAGGGTCCCGCAATCAGCCCCAGCATTTT.

This clonotype was seen ten or more times. The chain has TRBV28 and TRBJ2-5; no clear D. Germline V CDR1 and CDR2: MDHEN, SYDVKM. V was clipped by 3 bases and J by 0 bases, with 5 bases between them. The CDR3 sequence is 13 residues long. The CDR3 DNA reads TGTGCCAGCAGTTTTCTGTACCAAGAGACCCAGTACTTC. Its protein product is CASSFLYQETQYF. The complete variable domain, with remaining parts taken from reference TRBV28 and TRBJ2-5, reads DVKVTQSSRYLVKRTGEKVFLECVQDMDHENMFWYRQDPGLGLRLIYFSYDVKMKEKGDIPEGYSVSREKKERFSLILESASTNQTSMYLCASSFLYQETQYFGPGTRLLVL.